The subject of this entry is one T cell receptor beta chain. Authors' processing steps: Amplification of reference gene primers provided the estimated nucleated cell counts. Profiling relied on immunoSEQ multiplex PCR, and the TCRdb table lists in-frame clones only, not all of them. The D gene and trimming were derived from the DNA, and the V and J assignments and clone size from that table. This repertoire shows 100,000 to 120,000 clones, 70% to 90% found once; its top ten account for about 5%. The sample comes from a study of blood T cell repertoires in COVID-19. About the study: PBMCs, B-cell-depleted T cells, or T cells provided the cDNA or gDNA that made up the material.

V gave up 4 bases and J gave up 4 bases; unmatched junction bases: 11. Germline V gene data show CDR1 as SGHNT and CDR2 as YYREEE (reference sequence). The CDR3 covers 16 residues. The genes are TRBV5-4 and TRBJ2-1; the match to TRBD1 covers 7 bases. The sample taken for sequencing was peripheral blood. This receptor was obtained from a human donor in a cohort sampled during active COVID-19. CDR3 amino acids: CASSPPGTALYNEQFF. The CDR3 DNA reads TGTGCCAGCAGCCCCCCCGGGACAGCTCTTTACAATGAGCAGTTCTTC.